This TCR beta chain was recorded in a study of T cells in Graves' hyperthyroidism and ophthalmopathy. This clonotype came up many times. Antigen: not known. The CDR3 has 16 amino acids. CDR1 is SEHNR and CDR2 is FQNEAQ in the germline V gene (reference sequence). V was shortened by 5 bases and J by 2 bases, with 15 bases between the two germline ends. Diagnosis of hyperthyroidism was new in patients aged 18 to 65, and its duration was under 2 months. Each diagnosis drew on symptoms, thyroxine, TRAb, thyroid ultrasound and orbital computed tomography findings. Study-level results: From stable hyperthyroidism, ophthalmopathy was set apart by a 13 V-J model. Prediction of ophthalmopathy progression came a median roughly 6.4 months pre-onset.

TCR beta CDR3 regions were amplified from RNA transcripts. The TCR CDR3 was amplified in a first-round RT-PCR using the HTBI primer set. TCRdb reanalysed the multiplex PCR reads using MiXCR and keeps one entry per CDR3 protein. This table holds about 98,000 distinct CDR3 sequences, roughly 37% found once. This TCR derives from a woman aged 30 to 39 with Graves' hyperthyroidism. Sequenced: peripheral blood or thyroid tissue (not recorded which). The J gene is TRBJ2-2, the V gene TRBV7-9; TRBD2 is a possible D gene (5 bases). The CDR3 reads CASSHGIVQNTGELFF. CDR3 nucleotides: TGTGCCAGCAGCCACGGGATAGTTCAAAACACCGGGGAGCTGTTTTTT.